This T cell receptor (beta chain) is drawn from a study of blood T cell repertoires in COVID-19. Study summary: Donors in the United States, Italy and Spain gave samples during acute or convalescent COVID-19. The cDNA or gDNA used as material had been derived from T cells, B-cell-depleted T cells, or PBMCs.

Sequenced by immunoSEQ multiplex PCR; TCRdb stores in-frame clones only, minus some. The table lists roughly 75,000 clones, approximately 87% of them singletons. CDR3 length: 13 amino acids. CDR1 is KGHSH and CDR2 is LQKENI in the germline V gene. V was pared by 0 bases and J by 3 bases, with 6 bases between. A note on this clone: Distinct nucleotide sequences in the sample also encode this CDR3.

The chain couples TRBV18 to TRBJ2-7, with D possibly being TRBD1 (6 bases). The TCR sequence derives from a man older than 75 in a cohort sampled during active COVID-19. The sequenced sample was peripheral blood. The CDR3 reads CASSPPTGYEQYF. The DNA for the CDR3 is TGTGCCAGCTCACCACCGACAGGCTACGAGCAGTACTTC.